This T cell receptor beta chain appears in the sequencing data of a study of T cells after yellow fever vaccination. The study made its TCR cDNA through 5'RACE template switching. That step introduced a universal primer site along with UMIs. TCRdb reanalysed the 5' RACE reads using MiXCR and keeps one entry per CDR3 protein. The data hold 350,000 to 450,000 distinct CDR3 sequences, with around 20% observed a single time. General observations from the study: Reappearing after the booster were most of the clones from primary vaccination (around 95% CD4, 70% to 90% CD8).

Many counts were recorded for this clonotype. Antigen unknown. Sequencing used PBMCs, obtained before the yellow fever booster vaccination. This clonotype originated in a man between 18 and 35 years old who received the YFV17D yellow fever vaccine.

CDR3 loop: CASSTDRDNQPQHF. The CDR3 nucleotides are TGTGCCAGCAGTACCGACAGGGACAATCAGCCCCAGCATTTT. The genes are TRBV27 and TRBJ1-5; 7 positions agree with TRBD1. With V trimmed by 5 bases and J by 3 bases, 4 bases remained unmatched. The CDR3 is made up of 14 amino acids. CDR1 and CDR2 from the germline V gene are MNHEY and SMNVEV (reference sequence).